The table lists the clone carrying this T cell receptor (beta chain) with a few counts. The antigen remains undetermined. The data originate from a study of tumor-infiltrating lymphocytes in localized non-small cell lung cancer. Study summary: Some samples were collected after neoadjuvant chemotherapy; smokers, never-smokers and several histologies were included. Resected tumor was paired with non-adjacent uninvolved lung from the same patient.

Clones were sequenced by immunoSEQ multiplex PCR, and TCRdb holds only the in-frame ones, with some missing. The profile shows 21,000 or so clones, approximately 73% of them singletons. Notes on the study in general: Compared with uninvolved lung, tumors showed higher T cell infiltration by TCRbeta sequencing.

The CDR3 runs 14 residues. With 1 base removed from V and 4 bases from J, the gap between germline ends came to 11 bases. The germline CDR1 and CDR2 sequences are SGHNT and YYREEE (reference sequence). The rearrangement joins TRBV5-4 to TRBJ1-1; D not resolved. Sequenced: lung tumor tissue. This receptor was identified in a human donor with non-small cell lung cancer. The CDR3 spells CASSLPGDITEAFF. The CDR3 bases are TGTGCCAGCAGCTTGCCCGGGGATATCACTGAAGCTTTCTTT.